This TCR beta chain stems from a study of PD-1 blockade in classical Hodgkin lymphoma. Specified time point: cycle 4 day 1 (C4D1), after less than 7 weeks of nivolumab. Every patient relapsed after autologous stem cell transplantation, and brentuximab vedotin exposure varied. Germline V gene lookup returns CDR1 WSHSY and CDR2 SAAADI. The CDR3 is made up of 14 amino acids. Libraries were prepared by immunoSEQ multiplex PCR; TCRdb keeps only in-frame clonotypes and omits some of them. The data show tens of thousands of clones, around nine tenths seen once. Points on this clone: The junction differs from germline at one of its ends, possibly a read error.

The V call is TRBV10-2, the J call TRBJ1-1, with D tentatively TRBD1 (5 bases). The clonotype comes from a human donor with classical Hodgkin lymphoma. The sample in question was peripheral blood mononuclear cells (PBMCs), obtained before the fourth cycle of nivolumab. The chain's CDR3 is CASRPLEGNPEAFF. The CDR3, as DNA: TGCGCCAGCAGGCCCCTCGAGGGGAACCCTGAAGCTTTCTTT.